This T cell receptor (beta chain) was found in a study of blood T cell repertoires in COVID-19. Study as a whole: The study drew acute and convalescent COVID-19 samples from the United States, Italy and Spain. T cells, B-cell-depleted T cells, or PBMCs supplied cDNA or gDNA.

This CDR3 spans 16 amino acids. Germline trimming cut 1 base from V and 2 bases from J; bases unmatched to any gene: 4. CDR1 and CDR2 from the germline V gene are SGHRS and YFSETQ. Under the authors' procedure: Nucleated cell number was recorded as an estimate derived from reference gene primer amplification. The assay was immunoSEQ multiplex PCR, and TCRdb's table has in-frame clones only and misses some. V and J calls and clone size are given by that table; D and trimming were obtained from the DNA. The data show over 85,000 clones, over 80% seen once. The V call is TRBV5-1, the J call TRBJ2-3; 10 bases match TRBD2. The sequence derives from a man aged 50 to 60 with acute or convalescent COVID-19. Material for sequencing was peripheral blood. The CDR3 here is CASSLTSGVPTDTQYF. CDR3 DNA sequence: TGCGCCAGCAGCTTGACTAGCGGGGTCCCCACAGATACGCAGTATTTT.